This T cell receptor beta chain was recovered during a study of T cell changes during pregnancy in multiple sclerosis. Germline trimming cut 4 bases from V and 5 bases from J; bases unmatched to any gene: 11. CDR3 length equals 15 residues. Germline assignment: CDR1 SGHNT and CDR2 YYREEE (reference sequence). The data were produced by immunoSEQ multiplex PCR, yet TCRdb's version contains in-frame clones alone and is incomplete. The repertoire holds under 55,000 clones, roughly 95% seen once, with approximately 0.31% in the top ten. The TCR sequence derives from a female donor with multiple sclerosis, enrolled in a pregnancy study. This chain uses TRBV5-4 with TRBJ2-5; TRBD2 matches 7 bases. Sequenced here: CD4+ T cells from peripheral blood mononuclear cells, sampled in the third trimester of pregnancy. The CDR3 DNA follows: TGTGCCAGCAGCCCTCCGGGGACTACCGTCGAGACCCAGTACTTC. Its translation is CASSPPGTTVETQYF.